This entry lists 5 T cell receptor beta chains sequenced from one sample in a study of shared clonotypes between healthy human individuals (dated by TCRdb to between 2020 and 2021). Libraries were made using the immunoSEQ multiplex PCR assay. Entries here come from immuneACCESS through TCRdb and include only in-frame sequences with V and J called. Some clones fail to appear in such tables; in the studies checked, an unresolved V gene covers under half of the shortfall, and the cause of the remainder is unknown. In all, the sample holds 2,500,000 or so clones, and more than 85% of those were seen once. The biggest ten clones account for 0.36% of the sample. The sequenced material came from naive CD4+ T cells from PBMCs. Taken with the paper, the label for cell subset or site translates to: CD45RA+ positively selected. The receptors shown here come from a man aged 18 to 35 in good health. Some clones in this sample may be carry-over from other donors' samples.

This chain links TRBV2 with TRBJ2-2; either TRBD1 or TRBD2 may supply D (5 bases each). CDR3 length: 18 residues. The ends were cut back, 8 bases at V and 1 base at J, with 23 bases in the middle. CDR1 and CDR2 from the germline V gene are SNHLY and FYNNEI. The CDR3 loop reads CASYQGTARLGNTGELFF. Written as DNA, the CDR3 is TGTGCCAGCTATCAAGGGACCGCCCGTTTGGGGAACACCGGGGAGCTGTTTTTT.

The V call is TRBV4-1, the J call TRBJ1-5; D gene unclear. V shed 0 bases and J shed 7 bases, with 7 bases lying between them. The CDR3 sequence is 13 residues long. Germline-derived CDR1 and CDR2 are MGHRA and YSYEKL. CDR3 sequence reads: CASSQDKMQPQHF. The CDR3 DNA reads TGCGCCAGCAGCCAAGACAAAATGCAGCCCCAGCATTTT.

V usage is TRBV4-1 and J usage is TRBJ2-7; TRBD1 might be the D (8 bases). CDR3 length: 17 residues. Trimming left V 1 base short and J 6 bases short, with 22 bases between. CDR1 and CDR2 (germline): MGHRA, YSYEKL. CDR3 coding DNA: TGCGCCAGCAGCCAAGGCGGGAGAACAGGGGGTCTTCGCGAGCAGTACTTC. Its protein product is CASSQGGRTGGLREQYF.

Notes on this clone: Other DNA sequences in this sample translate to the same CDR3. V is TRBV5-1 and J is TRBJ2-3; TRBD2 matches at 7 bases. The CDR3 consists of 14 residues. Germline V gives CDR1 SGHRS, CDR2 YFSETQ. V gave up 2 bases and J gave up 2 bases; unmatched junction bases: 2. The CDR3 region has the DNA TGCGCCAGCAGCTTTAGCGGGTCCACAGATACGCAGTATTTT. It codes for CASSFSGSTDTQYF. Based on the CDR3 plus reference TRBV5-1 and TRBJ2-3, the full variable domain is KAGVTQTPRYLIKTRGQQVTLSCSPISGHRSVSWYQQTPGQGLQFLFEYFSETQRNKGNFPGRFSGRQFSNSRSEMNVSTLELGDSALYLCASSFSGSTDTQYFGPGTRLTVL.

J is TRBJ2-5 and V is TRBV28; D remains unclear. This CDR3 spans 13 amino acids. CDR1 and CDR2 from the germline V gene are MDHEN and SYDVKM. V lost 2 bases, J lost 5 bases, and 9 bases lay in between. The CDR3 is CASSLPTPETQYF. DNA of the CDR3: TGTGCCAGCAGTTTACCCACCCCCGAGACCCAGTACTTC.